These 27 T cell receptor beta chains were all obtained from the same sample, sequenced in a study of cytomegalovirus exposure and HLA in healthy donors. The study ran its PCR with 60 Vbeta and 13 Jbeta primers. The data were produced by immunoSEQ multiplex PCR, yet TCRdb's version contains in-frame clones alone and is incomplete. The table includes under 110,000 clones, around 76% detected once. The material sequenced was PBMCs. Every receptor here comes from a woman in her 50s in good health and CMV-seropositive.

The DNA of the CDR3 is TGTGCCAGCAGCCCACGACAGGCCCCTGCAACTAATGAAAAACTGTTTTTT. Amino acid sequence: CASSPRQAPATNEKLFF. The chain links TRBV7-9 to TRBJ1-4, with D maybe TRBD1 (6 bases). Trimming removed 5 bases from V and 0 bases from J, with 16 bases in between. The CDR3 is made up of 17 amino acids. Germline V gene sequence: CDR1 SEHNR, CDR2 FQNEAQ (reference sequence).

Worth noting for this clone: The junction differs from germline at one of its ends, possibly a read error. Other DNA sequences in this sample translate to the same CDR3. This rearrangement joins TRBV29-1 to TRBJ2-1; TRBD1 or TRBD2 may be the D gene (5 bases each). Germline V gene data show CDR1 as SQVTM and CDR2 as ANQGSEA. This CDR3 has 14 residues. This chain's CDR3 is CSVVEGRRYNEQFF. For the CDR3, the DNA is TGCAGCGTTGTAGAGGGGCGAAGGTATAATGAACAGTTCTTC.

The chain carries TRBV18 and TRBJ2-7; D remains ambiguous. The length of the CDR3 is 14 residues. CDR1 is KGHSH, CDR2 LQKENI, per germline. V was clipped by 2 bases and J by 6 bases, with 14 bases between them. The CDR3 DNA sequence: TGTGCCAGCTCACCAGGGTCTGGGTCGGGCGAGCAGTACTTC. The encoded protein is CASSPGSGSGEQYF.

V gene TRBV2 combines with J gene TRBJ1-1, with D possibly matching TRBD1 (6 bases). The CDR3 sequence is 13 residues long. Germline loops: CDR1 SNHLY, CDR2 FYNNEI. V was shortened by 10 bases and J by 0 bases, with 12 bases between the two germline ends. This chain's CDR3 is CATTGFLNTEAFF. CDR3 coding DNA: TGTGCCACCACAGGGTTCCTGAACACTGAAGCTTTCTTT.

The rearrangement joins TRBV30 to TRBJ2-3; D is unclear. Trimming stripped 2 bases from V and 0 bases from J, with 9 bases between. From germline, CDR1 is GTSNPN and CDR2 SVGIG (reference sequence). The CDR3 consists of 14 residues. In DNA, the CDR3 is TGTGCCTGGAGTAAAATATCTAGCACAGATACGCAGTATTTT. Protein product: CAWSKISSTDTQYF.

The chain recombines TRBV5-4 with TRBJ1-5, with TRBD1 matching 9 bases. Germline-derived CDR1 and CDR2 are SGHNT and YYREEE (reference sequence). CDR3 size: 17 residues. The V segment lost 4 bases and the J segment 3 bases; nucleotides outside the gene matches: 11. DNA of the CDR3: TGTGCCAGCAGCACGCTCAGGACAGGGGAGTACAATCAGCCCCAGCATTTT. The encoded protein is CASSTLRTGEYNQPQHF.

This clone appeared once. V is TRBV5-1 and J is TRBJ2-3, with 12 bases lining up with TRBD2. Germline CDR1 and CDR2: SGHRS and YFSETQ. Trimming at V came to 8 bases and at J to 8 bases, leaving 9 bases not matched to a gene. CDR3 length: 14 amino acids. The CDR3, as DNA: TGCGCCAGTACCGGGGGACTAGCGGGCCTTACGCAGTATTTT. Protein: CASTGGLAGLTQYF.

The rearrangement joins TRBV28 to TRBJ2-3, with a possible D match to TRBD2 (5 bases). Trimming took off 9 bases at V and 6 bases at J, with 19 bases between the two ends. Germline values: CDR1 MDHEN, CDR2 SYDVKM. This CDR3 is 14 amino acids long. The CDR3 here is CASAFFGEQDTQYF. The DNA for the CDR3 is TGTGCCAGTGCGTTTTTCGGGGAGCAGGATACGCAGTATTTT.

This chain joins TRBV30 and TRBJ2-7, with 7 bases identical to TRBD2. The V gene's germline CDR1 is GTSNPN and CDR2 SVGIG (reference sequence). CDR3 length: 14 amino acids. J lost 5 bases, V lost 5 bases, and 12 bases had no gene match. The CDR3 DNA reads TGTGCCTGGGTGGACAACCGGGGAGGGGACGAGCAGTACTTC. Translating gives CAWVDNRGGDEQYF.

The chain is built from TRBV18 and TRBJ1-1, with TRBD1 matching over 8 bases. CDR3 length: 16 amino acids. Trimming removed 1 base from V and 3 bases from J; junction bases left unmatched: 7. Germline V gene data show CDR1 as KGHSH and CDR2 as LQKENI. The CDR3 protein is CASSPRMRQGHTEAFF. The CDR3 DNA reads TGTGCCAGCTCACCACGGATGCGACAGGGGCACACTGAAGCTTTCTTT.

On this clone itself: Different DNA sequences within this sample yield the same CDR3. The gene calls are TRBV28 and TRBJ1-3, with D perhaps matching TRBD1 (5 bases). V lost 2 bases to trimming and J lost 2 bases, with 13 bases between them. CDR1 MDHEN and CDR2 SYDVKM come from the germline V gene. The CDR3 is made up of 16 amino acids. The CDR3 region is CASSLRGNNAGNTIYF. DNA for the CDR3: TGTGCCAGCAGTTTACGGGGGAATAATGCTGGAAACACCATATATTTT.

This clone was seen only once. The CDR3 DNA follows: TGTGCCAGCTCAGCCCTTGGGACAGGGCGGGATGAGCAGTTCTTC. This translates into CASSALGTGRDEQFF. This chain uses TRBV18 with TRBJ2-1, with 9 bases matching TRBD1. This CDR3 comprises 15 residues. The germline gives CDR1 KGHSH, CDR2 LQKENI. J gave up 8 bases and V 5 bases, and 10 bases lay outside the gene matches.

The CDR3: CASTLTGSLAGYTF. CDR3 in DNA: TGTGCCAGTACATTAACGGGATCCTTGGCCGGCTACACCTTC. J is TRBJ1-2 and V is TRBV19; D is uncertain. With 7 bases removed from V and 8 bases from J, the gap between germline ends came to 20 bases. CDR3 length: 14 residues. The germline gives CDR1 LNHDA, CDR2 SQIVND (reference sequence). The whole variable domain, filled in from reference TRBV19 and TRBJ1-2, reads DGGITQSPKYLFRKEGQNVTLSCEQNLNHDAMYWYRQDPGQGLRLIYYSQIVNDFQKGDIAEGYSVSREKKESFPLTVTSAQKNPTAFYLCASTLTGSLAGYTFGSGTRLTVV.

The chain joins TRBV2 to TRBJ1-2; 10 nucleotides agree with TRBD1. This CDR3 has 15 amino acids. CDR1 and CDR2 from the germline V gene are SNHLY and FYNNEI. The V segment lost 6 bases and the J segment 5 bases; nucleotides outside the gene matches: 9. The chain's CDR3 is CASRDRGTSVYGYTF. The CDR3, as DNA: TGTGCCAGCAGGGACAGGGGGACTAGTGTTTATGGCTACACCTTC.

This clone was counted a single time. This CDR3 reads CASRLQGIGDIQYF. CDR3 bases: TGTGCCAGCAGACTACAGGGGATCGGGGACATTCAGTACTTC. V usage is TRBV27 and J usage is TRBJ2-4; 7 bases fit TRBD1. V lost 6 bases to trimming and J lost 8 bases; unmatched junction nucleotides: 10. CDR1 is MNHEY, CDR2 SMNVEV, per germline (reference sequence). CDR3 length equals 14 residues.

The count of this clone is one. V and J are TRBV9 and TRBJ2-7; TRBD2 might be the D (6 bases). V was cut by 3 bases and J by 2 bases, with 18 bases left in between. Germline V CDR1 and CDR2: SGDLS, YYNGEE. The CDR3 loop spans 16 amino acids. The CDR3 region is CASSASPTSGTYEQYF. The CDR3 DNA is TGTGCCAGCAGCGCATCCCCGACTAGTGGAACCTACGAGCAGTACTTC.

As to this clone: This sample also contains other DNA sequences that code for the same CDR3. The chain recombines TRBV28 with TRBJ2-7; 7 nucleotides line up with TRBD1. CDR3 length: 12 amino acids. Trimming took 8 bases from V and 1 from J; bases not matched to a gene: 2. The germline gives CDR1 MDHEN, CDR2 SYDVKM. DNA for the CDR3: TGTGCCAGCCGACAGGGATCCTACGAGCAGTACTTC. This translates into CASRQGSYEQYF.

V and J are TRBV7-2 and TRBJ2-7; D is uncertain. This CDR3 spans 11 amino acids. With 5 bases removed from V and 3 bases from J, the gap between germline ends came to 5 bases. Looked up from germline, CDR1 is SGHTA and CDR2 is FQGNSA. This CDR3 is CASSPYYEQYF. The CDR3, as DNA: TGTGCCAGCAGCCCCTACTACGAGCAGTACTTC.

The chain carries TRBV7-7 and TRBJ2-7; D is possibly TRBD2 (7 bases). Germline-derived CDR1 and CDR2 are SSHAT and FNYEAQ (reference sequence). The germline V and J ends were trimmed by 5 bases and 3 bases, with 14 bases remaining between them. CDR3 length equals 14 residues. The CDR3 bases are TGTGCCAGCAGCAAAGGGAGGGGGAACTACGAGCAGTACTTC. Translating gives CASSKGRGNYEQYF. The entire variable domain, with the rest obtained from reference TRBV7-7 and TRBJ2-7, is as follows: GAGVSQSPRYKVTKRGQDVTLRCDPISSHATLYWYQQALGQGPEFLTYFNYEAQPDKSGLPSDRFSAERPEGSISTLTIQRTEQRDSAMYRCASSKGRGNYEQYFGPGTRLTVT.

The chain joins TRBV7-9 to TRBJ1-5, with D unclear. The CDR3 runs 13 residues. The V and J ends lost 5 bases and 9 bases respectively, with 14 bases between them. The germline V gene encodes CDR1 SEHNR and CDR2 FQNEAQ (reference sequence). DNA of the CDR3: TGTGCCAGCAGCCCCCGCGGAGGGTGGCCCCAGCATTTT. Translating gives CASSPRGGWPQHF.

The rearrangement links TRBV29-1 to TRBJ1-4; 9 nucleotides match TRBD1. The J segment lost 8 bases and the V segment lost 4 bases, leaving 5 bases of the junction unmatched. This CDR3 comprises 13 residues. Germline-derived CDR1 and CDR2 are SQVTM and ANQGSEA. The CDR3 region has the DNA TGCAGCGTTGCTCGACAGGGGGGAGAAAAACTGTTTTTT. It is translated as CSVARQGGEKLFF.

The chain carries TRBV28 and TRBJ1-6; maybe TRBD1 (6 bases). CDR3 length: 16 amino acids. Per the germline V gene, CDR1 is MDHEN and CDR2 is SYDVKM. Trimming took off 6 bases at V and 7 bases at J, with 19 bases between the two ends. CDR3 sequence: CASSSTGTPGNSPLHF. CDR3 in DNA: TGTGCCAGCAGCTCTACTGGGACACCGGGGAATTCACCCCTCCACTTT.

The chain recombines TRBV27 with TRBJ2-1, with 11 bases lining up with TRBD1. The CDR3 totals 19 residues. CDR1 is MNHEY, CDR2 SMNVEV, per germline (reference sequence). The junction had 15 bases not matched to a gene; V was cut back by 6 bases and J by 2 bases. The CDR3 sequence is CASSLGTGGGIGTYNEQFF. CDR3 DNA sequence: TGTGCCAGCAGCCTCGGGACAGGGGGAGGTATAGGGACCTACAATGAGCAGTTCTTC.

This clone showed up just a few times. V usage is TRBV6-5 and J usage is TRBJ1-1; TRBD1 matches at 7 bases. V lost 5 bases to trimming and J lost 4 bases; unmatched junction nucleotides: 4. From germline, CDR1 is MNHEY and CDR2 SVGAGI. The CDR3 is made up of 13 amino acids. The DNA of the CDR3 is TGTGCCAGCAGTATTCAGGGGGGCACTGAAGCTTTCTTT. Encoded protein: CASSIQGGTEAFF.

The rearrangement uses TRBV5-1 and TRBJ1-2; 8 bases are shared with TRBD1. Losses at the gene ends were 4 bases for V and 7 bases for J; bases not matched to a gene: 9. Germline loops: CDR1 SGHRS, CDR2 YFSETQ. The CDR3 runs 14 residues. The CDR3 sequence: CASSRDRGGVGYTF. The CDR3 DNA sequence: TGCGCCAGCAGCAGAGACAGGGGTGGGGTTGGCTACACCTTC.

This sequence joins TRBV28 and TRBJ2-1; the match to TRBD2 covers 12 bases. This CDR3 contains 16 residues. Trimming at V came to 3 bases and at J to 12 bases, leaving 12 bases not matched to a gene. The germline V gene encodes CDR1 MDHEN and CDR2 SYDVKM. The DNA of the CDR3 is TGTGCCAGCAGTTTCCCCGGACTAGCGGGACCGCTCGGGCAGTTCTTC. This gives the protein CASSFPGLAGPLGQFF.

The chain joins TRBV18 to TRBJ2-7, with D possibly matching TRBD1 (6 bases). Trimming left V 1 base short and J 6 bases short, with 13 bases between. Germline CDR1 is KGHSH and CDR2 is LQKENI. The CDR3 covers 14 residues. In DNA form, the CDR3 reads TGTGCCAGCTCACCACAGGCAGGGGCAGGCGAGCAGTACTTC. As protein: CASSPQAGAGEQYF.